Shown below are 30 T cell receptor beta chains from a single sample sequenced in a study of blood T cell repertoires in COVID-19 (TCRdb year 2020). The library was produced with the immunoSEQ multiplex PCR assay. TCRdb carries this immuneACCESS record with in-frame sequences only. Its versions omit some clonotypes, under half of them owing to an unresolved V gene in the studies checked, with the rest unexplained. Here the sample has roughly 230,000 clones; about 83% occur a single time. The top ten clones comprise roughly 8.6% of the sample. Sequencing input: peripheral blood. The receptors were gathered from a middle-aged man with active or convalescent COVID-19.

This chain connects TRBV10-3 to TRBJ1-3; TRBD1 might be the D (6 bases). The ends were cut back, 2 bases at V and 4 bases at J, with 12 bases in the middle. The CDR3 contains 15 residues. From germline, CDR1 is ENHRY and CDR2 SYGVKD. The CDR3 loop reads CAISEDPGAGNTIYF. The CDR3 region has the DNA TGTGCCATCAGTGAGGACCCAGGGGCCGGAAACACCATATATTTT.

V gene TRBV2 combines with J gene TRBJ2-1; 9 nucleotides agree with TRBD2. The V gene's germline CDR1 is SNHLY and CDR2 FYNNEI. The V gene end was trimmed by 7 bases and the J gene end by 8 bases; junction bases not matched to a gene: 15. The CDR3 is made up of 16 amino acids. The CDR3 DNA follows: TGTGCCAGCATTTTAGCAGCGGGGGGTCAAAGCGATGAGCAGTTCTTC. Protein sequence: CASILAAGGQSDEQFF.

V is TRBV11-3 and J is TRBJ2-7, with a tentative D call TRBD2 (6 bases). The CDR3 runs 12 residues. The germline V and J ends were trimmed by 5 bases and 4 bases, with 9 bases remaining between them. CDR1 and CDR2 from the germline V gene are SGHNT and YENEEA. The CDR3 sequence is CASSRRGYEQYF. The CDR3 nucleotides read TGTGCCAGCAGCCGGCGGGGTTACGAGCAGTACTTC.

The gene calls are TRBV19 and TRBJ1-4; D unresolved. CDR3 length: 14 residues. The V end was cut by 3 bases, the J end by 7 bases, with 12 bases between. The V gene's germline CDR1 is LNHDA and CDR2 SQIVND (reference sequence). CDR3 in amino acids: CASSIARPPEKLFF. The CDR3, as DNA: TGTGCCAGTAGTATCGCCAGGCCCCCTGAAAAACTGTTTTTT.

For the CDR3, the DNA is TGTGCCAGCAGCTTGGGAGGAGATGGCTACACCTTC. Amino acids: CASSLGGDGYTF. The genes are TRBV5-6 and TRBJ1-2, with D hard to call. This CDR3 spans 12 amino acids. Germline assignment: CDR1 SGHDT and CDR2 YYEEEE. V was shortened by 0 bases and J by 6 bases, with 6 bases between the two germline ends.

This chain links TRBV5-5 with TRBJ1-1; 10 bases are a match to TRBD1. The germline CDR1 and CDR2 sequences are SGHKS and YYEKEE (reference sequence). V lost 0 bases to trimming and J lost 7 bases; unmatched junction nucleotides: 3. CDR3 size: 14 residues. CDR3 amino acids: CASSLAGTGVEAFF. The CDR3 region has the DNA TGTGCCAGCAGCTTGGCCGGGACAGGGGTTGAAGCTTTCTTT.

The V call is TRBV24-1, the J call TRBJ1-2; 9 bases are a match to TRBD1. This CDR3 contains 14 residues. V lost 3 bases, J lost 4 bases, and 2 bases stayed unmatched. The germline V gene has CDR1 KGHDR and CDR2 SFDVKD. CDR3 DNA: TGTGCCACCAGTGATACGGGACAGGGCTATGGCTACACCTTC. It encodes CATSDTGQGYGYTF.

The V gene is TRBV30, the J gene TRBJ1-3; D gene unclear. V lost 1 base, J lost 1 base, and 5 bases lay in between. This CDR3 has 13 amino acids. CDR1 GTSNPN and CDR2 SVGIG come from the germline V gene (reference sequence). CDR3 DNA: TGTGCCTGGAGTGAGCGGTCTGGAAACACCATATATTTT. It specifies CAWSERSGNTIYF.

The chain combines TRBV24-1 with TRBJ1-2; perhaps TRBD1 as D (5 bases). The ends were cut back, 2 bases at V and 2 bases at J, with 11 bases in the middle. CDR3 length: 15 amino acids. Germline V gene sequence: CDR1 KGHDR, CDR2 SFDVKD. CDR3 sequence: CATSDSAGGNYGYTF. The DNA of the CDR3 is TGTGCCACCAGTGATTCGGCGGGGGGGAACTATGGCTACACCTTC.

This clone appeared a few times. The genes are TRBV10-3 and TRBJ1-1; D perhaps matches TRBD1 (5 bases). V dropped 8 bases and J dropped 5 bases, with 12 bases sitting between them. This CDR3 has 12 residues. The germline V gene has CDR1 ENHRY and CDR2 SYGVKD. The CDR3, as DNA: TGTGCCATCGGGAGGGGTGAAACTGAAGCTTTCTTT. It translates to CAIGRGETEAFF.

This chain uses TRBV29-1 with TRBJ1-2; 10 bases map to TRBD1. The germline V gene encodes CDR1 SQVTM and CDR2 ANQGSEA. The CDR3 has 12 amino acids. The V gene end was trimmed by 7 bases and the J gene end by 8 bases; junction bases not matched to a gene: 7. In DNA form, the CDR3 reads TGCAGCGCCAGGGGACAGGGGCCGGGCTACACCTTC. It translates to CSARGQGPGYTF.

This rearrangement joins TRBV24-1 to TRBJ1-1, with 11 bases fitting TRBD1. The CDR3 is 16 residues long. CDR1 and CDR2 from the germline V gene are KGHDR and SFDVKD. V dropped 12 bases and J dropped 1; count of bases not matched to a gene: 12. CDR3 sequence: CAVSDRGRDSNTEAFF. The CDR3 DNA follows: TGTGCCGTCTCGGACAGGGGGCGAGATTCGAACACTGAAGCTTTCTTT.

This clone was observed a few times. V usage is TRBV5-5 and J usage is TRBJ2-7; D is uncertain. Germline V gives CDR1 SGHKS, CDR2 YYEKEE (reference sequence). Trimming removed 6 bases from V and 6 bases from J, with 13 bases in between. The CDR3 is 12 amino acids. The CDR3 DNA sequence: TGTGCCAGCAACCCTTACTCGAGCGAGCAGTACTTC. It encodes CASNPYSSEQYF.

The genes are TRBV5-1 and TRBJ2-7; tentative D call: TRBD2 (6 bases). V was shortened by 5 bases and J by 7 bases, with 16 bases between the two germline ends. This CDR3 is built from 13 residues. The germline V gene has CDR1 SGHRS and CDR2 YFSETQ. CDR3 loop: CASSFSGEGEQYF. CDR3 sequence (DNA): TGCGCCAGCAGTTTCTCGGGAGAGGGGGAGCAGTACTTC.

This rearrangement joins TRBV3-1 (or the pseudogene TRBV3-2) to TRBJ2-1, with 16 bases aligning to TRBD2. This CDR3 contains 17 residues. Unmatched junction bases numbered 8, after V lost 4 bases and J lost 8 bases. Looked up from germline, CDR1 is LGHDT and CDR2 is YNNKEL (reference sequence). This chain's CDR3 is CASSRGLAGGLGHEQFF. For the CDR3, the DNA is TGTGCCAGCAGCCGGGGACTAGCGGGAGGGCTGGGTCATGAGCAGTTCTTC.

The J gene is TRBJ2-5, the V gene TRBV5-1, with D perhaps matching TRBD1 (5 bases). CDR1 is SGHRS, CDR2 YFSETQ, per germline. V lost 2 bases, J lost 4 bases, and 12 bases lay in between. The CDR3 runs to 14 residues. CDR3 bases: TGCGCCAGCAGCTTCCAGGGCGTGGGAGAGACCCAGTACTTC. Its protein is CASSFQGVGETQYF.

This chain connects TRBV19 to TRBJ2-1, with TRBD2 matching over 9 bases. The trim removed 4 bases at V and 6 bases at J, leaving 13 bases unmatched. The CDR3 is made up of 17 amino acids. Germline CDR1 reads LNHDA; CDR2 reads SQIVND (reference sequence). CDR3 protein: CASSTQPVAGVTNEQFF. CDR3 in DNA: TGTGCCAGTAGTACTCAACCGGTAGCGGGAGTAACCAATGAGCAGTTCTTC.

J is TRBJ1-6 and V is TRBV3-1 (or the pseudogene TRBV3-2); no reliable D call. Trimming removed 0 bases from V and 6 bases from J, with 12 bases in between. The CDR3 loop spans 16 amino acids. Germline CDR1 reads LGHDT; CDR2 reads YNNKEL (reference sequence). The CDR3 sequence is CASSQDSGSLNSPLHF. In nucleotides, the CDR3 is TGTGCCAGCAGCCAAGATAGCGGCTCACTTAATTCACCCCTCCACTTT.

CDR3 in amino acids: CAWNQAELPWADTQYF. CDR3 nucleotides: TGTGCCTGGAACCAGGCTGAACTTCCCTGGGCAGATACGCAGTATTTT. The V and J genes are TRBV30 and TRBJ2-3; D unclear. The germline gives CDR1 GTSNPN, CDR2 SVGIG (reference sequence). The CDR3 contains 16 residues. Trimming took off 4 bases at V and 4 bases at J, with 21 bases between the two ends.

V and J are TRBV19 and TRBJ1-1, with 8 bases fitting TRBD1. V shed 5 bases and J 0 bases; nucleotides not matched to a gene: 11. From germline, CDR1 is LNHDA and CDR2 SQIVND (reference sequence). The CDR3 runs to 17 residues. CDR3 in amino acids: CASSFRQGSRVNTEAFF. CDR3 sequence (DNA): TGTGCCAGTAGTTTCCGACAGGGGAGTAGAGTGAACACTGAAGCTTTCTTT.

The CDR3 loop is CASSRAHGNTIYF. The CDR3 bases are TGTGCCAGCAGCCGAGCCCACGGAAACACCATATATTTT. V usage is TRBV11-2 and J usage is TRBJ1-3; no reliable D call. Trimming shortened V by 5 bases and J by 4 bases, and 9 bases separated the two germline ends. This CDR3 is built from 13 residues. Germline CDR1 is SGHAT and CDR2 is FQNNGV. The entire variable domain, with the rest obtained from reference TRBV11-2 and TRBJ1-3, is as follows: EAGVAQSPRYKIIEKRQSVAFWCNPISGHATLYWYQQILGQGPKLLIQFQNNGVVDDSQLPKDRFSAERLKGVDSTLKIQPAKLEDSAVYLCASSRAHGNTIYFGEGSWLTVV.

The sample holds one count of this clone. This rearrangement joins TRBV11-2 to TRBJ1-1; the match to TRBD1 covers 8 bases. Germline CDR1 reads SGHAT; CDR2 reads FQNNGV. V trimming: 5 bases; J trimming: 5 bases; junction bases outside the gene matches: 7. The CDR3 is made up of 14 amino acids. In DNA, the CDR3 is TGTGCCAGCAGCCCAGGACAGGGTGAAACTGAAGCTTTCTTT. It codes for CASSPGQGETEAFF.

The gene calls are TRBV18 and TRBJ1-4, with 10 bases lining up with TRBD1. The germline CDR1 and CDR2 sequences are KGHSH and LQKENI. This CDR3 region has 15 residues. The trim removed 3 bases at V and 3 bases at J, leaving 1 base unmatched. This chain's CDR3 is CASSPGTGANEKLFF. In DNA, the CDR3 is TGTGCCAGCTCACCCGGGACAGGGGCTAATGAAAAACTGTTTTTT. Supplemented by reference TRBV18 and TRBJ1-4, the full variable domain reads NAGVMQNPRHLVRRRGQEARLRCSPMKGHSHVYWYRQLPEEGLKFMVYLQKENIIDESGMPKERFSAEFPKEGPSILRIQQVVRGDSAAYFCASSPGTGANEKLFFGSGTQLSVL.

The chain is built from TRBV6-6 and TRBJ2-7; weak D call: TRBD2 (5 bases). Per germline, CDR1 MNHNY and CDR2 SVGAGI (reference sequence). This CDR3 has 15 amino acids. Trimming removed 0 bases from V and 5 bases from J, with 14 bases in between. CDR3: CASSYSSGSLNEQYF. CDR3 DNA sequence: TGTGCCAGCAGTTACTCCTCGGGGAGTCTGAACGAGCAGTACTTC.

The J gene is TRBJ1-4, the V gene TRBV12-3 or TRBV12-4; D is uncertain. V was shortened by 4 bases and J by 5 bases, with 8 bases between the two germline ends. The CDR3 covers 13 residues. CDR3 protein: CASSSNTNEKLFF. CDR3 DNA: TGTGCCAGCAGTTCAAACACCAATGAAAAACTGTTTTTT.

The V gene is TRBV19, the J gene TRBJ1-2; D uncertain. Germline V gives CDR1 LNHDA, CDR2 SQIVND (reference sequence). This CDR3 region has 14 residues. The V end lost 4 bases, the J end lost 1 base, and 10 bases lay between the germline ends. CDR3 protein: CASSTTLINYGYTF. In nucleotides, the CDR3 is TGTGCCAGTAGTACCACTCTTATTAACTATGGCTACACCTTC.

This CDR3 reads CASSYGTSNQPQHF. As DNA, the CDR3 is TGTGCCAGCAGCTACGGGACAAGCAATCAGCCCCAGCATTTT. The chain recombines TRBV7-2 with TRBJ1-5; TRBD1 might be the D (6 bases). Germline CDR1 SGHTA, CDR2 FQGNSA. V dropped 4 bases and J dropped 1 base, with 8 bases sitting between them. CDR3 length: 14 residues.

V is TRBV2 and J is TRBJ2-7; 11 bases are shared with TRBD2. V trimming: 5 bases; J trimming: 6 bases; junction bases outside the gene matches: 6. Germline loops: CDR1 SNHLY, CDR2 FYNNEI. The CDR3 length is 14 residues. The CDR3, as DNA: TGTGCCAGCAGTCTTCTAGCGGGAGGCTCCGAGCAGTACTTC. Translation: CASSLLAGGSEQYF.

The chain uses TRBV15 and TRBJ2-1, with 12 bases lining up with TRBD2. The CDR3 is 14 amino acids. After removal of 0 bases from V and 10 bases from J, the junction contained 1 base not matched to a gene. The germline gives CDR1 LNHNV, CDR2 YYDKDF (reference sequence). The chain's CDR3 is CATSRELAGGEQFF. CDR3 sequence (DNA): TGTGCCACCAGCAGAGAACTAGCGGGAGGCGAGCAGTTCTTC.

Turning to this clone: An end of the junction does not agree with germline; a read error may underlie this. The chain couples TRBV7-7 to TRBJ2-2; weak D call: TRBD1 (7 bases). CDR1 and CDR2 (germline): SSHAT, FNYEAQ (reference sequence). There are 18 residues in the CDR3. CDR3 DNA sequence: TGTGCTAGCAGCCCCAATCCGGCAGGGGGATCCCACACCGGGGGGCTGTTTTTT. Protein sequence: CASSPNPAGGSHTGGLFF.